This TCR beta chain was captured in a study of T cells in localized non-small cell lung cancer. Study-wide results and limits: Detection in adjacent lung was observed for a median 57 of the top 100 tumor clones. Tumor trailed uninvolved adjacent lung in T cell clonality, which peaked there. Without multi-region sequencing, intratumor heterogeneity could not be excluded.

Regarding this clone: Antigen unknown.

Profiled with immunoSEQ multiplex PCR; TCRdb holds only in-frame clones, not every one. The data contain about 40,000 clones, 90% to 95% of them singletons. The germline V gene has CDR1 SEHNR and CDR2 FQNEAQ (reference sequence). With 1 base clipped from V and 6 bases from J, the junction kept 9 bases outside the gene matches. The CDR3 has 16 residues. The chain is built from TRBV7-9 and TRBJ2-7, with TRBD2 matching 10 bases. The starting material was PBMCs, obtained before any cancer treatment. This clonotype originated in a woman aged 35 to 70 with stage II lung adenocarcinoma. CDR3 coding DNA: TGTGCCAGCAGCTTAGTTCGGCTAGCGGGAGCCGGCGAGCAGTACTTC. Its protein product is CASSLVRLAGAGEQYF.